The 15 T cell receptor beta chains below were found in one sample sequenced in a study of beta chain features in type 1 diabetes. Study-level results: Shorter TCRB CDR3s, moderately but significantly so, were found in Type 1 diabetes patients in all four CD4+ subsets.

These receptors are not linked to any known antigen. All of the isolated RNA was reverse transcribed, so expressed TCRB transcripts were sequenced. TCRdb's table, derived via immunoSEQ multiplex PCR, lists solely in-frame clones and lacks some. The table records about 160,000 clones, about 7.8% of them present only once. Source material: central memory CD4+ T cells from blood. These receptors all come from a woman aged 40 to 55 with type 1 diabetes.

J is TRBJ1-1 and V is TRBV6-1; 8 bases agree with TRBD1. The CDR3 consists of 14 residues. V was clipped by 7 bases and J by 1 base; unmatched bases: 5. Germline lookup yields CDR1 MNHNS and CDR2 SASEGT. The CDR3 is CASTQGQANTEAFF. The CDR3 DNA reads TGTGCCAGCACCCAGGGACAGGCGAACACTGAAGCTTTCTTT.

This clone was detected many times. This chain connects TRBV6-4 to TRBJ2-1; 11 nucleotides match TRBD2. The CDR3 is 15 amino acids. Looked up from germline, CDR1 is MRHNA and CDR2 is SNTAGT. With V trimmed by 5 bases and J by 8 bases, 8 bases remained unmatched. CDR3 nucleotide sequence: TGTGCCAGCAGTACCTCTAGCGGGGGGACGTATGAGCAGTTCTTC. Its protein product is CASSTSSGGTYEQFF.

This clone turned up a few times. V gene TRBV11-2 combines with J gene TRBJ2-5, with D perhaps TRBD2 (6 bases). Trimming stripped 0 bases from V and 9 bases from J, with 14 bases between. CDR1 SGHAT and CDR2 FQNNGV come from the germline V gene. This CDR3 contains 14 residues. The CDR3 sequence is CASSLETRRVAQYF. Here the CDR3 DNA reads TGTGCCAGCAGCTTAGAAACCCGGAGGGTGGCCCAGTACTTC.

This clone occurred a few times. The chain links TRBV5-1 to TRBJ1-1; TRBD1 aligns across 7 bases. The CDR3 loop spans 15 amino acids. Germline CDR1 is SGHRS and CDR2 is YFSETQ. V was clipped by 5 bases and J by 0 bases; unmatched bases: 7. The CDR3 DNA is TGCGCCAGCAGATTGATACAGGGGATGAACACTGAAGCTTTCTTT. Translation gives CASRLIQGMNTEAFF.

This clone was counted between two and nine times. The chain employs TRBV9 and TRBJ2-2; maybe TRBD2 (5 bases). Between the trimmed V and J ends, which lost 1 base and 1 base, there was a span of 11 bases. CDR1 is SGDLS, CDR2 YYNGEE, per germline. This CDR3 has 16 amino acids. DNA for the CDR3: TGTGCCAGCAGCGTATCCGGGGTACGGAACACCGGGGAGCTGTTTTTT. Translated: CASSVSGVRNTGELFF.

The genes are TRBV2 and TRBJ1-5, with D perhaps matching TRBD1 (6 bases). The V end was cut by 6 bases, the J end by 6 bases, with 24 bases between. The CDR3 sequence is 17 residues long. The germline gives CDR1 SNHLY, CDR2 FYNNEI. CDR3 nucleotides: TGTGCCAGCAGCCGAGGGGGGGACGTGAGGCAGGGTCAGCCCCAGCATTTT. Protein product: CASSRGGDVRQGQPQHF.

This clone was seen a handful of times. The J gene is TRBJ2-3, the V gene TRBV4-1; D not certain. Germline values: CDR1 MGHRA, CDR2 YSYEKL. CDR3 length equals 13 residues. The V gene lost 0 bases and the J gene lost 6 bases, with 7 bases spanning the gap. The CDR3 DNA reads TGCGCCAGCAGCCAAGAACCCAGTGATACGCAGTATTTT. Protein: CASSQEPSDTQYF.

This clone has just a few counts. As DNA, the CDR3 is TGCGCCAGCAGCCGGCTAGCGGGAGAAGATACGCAGTATTTT. It codes for CASSRLAGEDTQYF. This sequence joins TRBV5-1 and TRBJ2-3, with 10 bases lining up with TRBD2. CDR1 SGHRS and CDR2 YFSETQ come from the germline V gene. The CDR3 extends over 14 amino acids. V lost 4 bases to trimming and J lost 5 bases; unmatched junction nucleotides: 4.

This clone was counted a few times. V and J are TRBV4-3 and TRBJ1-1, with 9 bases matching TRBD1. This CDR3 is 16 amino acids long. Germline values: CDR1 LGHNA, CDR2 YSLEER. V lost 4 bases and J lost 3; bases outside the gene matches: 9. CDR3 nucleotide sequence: TGCGCCAGCAGCCCCCTCCGGGACAGGGAAGACACTGAAGCTTTCTTT. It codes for CASSPLRDREDTEAFF.

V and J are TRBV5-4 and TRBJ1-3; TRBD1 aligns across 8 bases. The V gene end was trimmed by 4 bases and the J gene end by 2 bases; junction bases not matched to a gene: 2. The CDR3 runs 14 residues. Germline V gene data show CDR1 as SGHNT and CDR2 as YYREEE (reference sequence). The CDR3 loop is CASSPDRAGNTIYF. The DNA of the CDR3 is TGTGCCAGCAGCCCGGACAGGGCTGGAAACACCATATATTTT.

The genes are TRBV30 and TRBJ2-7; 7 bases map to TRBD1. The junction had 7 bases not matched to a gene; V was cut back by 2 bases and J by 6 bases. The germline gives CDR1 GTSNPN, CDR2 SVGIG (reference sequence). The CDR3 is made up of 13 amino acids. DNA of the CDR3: TGTGCCTGGAGTATGACAGGGTCCCGCGAGCAGTACTTC. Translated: CAWSMTGSREQYF.

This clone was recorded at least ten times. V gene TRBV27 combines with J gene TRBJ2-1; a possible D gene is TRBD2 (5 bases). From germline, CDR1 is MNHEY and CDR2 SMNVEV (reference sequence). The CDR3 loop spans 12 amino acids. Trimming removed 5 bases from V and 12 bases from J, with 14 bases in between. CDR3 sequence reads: CASSPRSRGQFF. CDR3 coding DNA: TGTGCCAGCAGTCCCCGCTCCCGGGGGCAGTTCTTC.

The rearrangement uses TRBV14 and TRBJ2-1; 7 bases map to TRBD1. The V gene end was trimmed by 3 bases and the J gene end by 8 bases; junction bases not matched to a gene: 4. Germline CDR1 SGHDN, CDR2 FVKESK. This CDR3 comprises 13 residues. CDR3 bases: TGTGCCAGCAGCCAGAATACAGGGGATGAGCAGTTCTTC. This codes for CASSQNTGDEQFF.

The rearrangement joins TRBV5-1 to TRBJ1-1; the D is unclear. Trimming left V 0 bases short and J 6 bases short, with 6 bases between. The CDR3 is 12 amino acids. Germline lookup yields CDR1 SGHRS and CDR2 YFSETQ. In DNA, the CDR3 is TGCGCCAGCAGCTTGGGAGCCGCTGAAGCTTTCTTT. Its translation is CASSLGAAEAFF. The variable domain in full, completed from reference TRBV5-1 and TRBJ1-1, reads KAGVTQTPRYLIKTRGQQVTLSCSPISGHRSVSWYQQTPGQGLQFLFEYFSETQRNKGNFPGRFSGRQFSNSRSEMNVSTLELGDSALYLCASSLGAAEAFFGQGTRLTVV.

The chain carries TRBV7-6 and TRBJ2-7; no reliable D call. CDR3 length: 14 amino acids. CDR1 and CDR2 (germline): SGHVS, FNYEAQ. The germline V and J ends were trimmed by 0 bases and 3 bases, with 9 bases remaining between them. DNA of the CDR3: TGTGCCAGCAGCTTAGCGCTAGAAAGCTACGAGCAGTACTTC. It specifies CASSLALESYEQYF.